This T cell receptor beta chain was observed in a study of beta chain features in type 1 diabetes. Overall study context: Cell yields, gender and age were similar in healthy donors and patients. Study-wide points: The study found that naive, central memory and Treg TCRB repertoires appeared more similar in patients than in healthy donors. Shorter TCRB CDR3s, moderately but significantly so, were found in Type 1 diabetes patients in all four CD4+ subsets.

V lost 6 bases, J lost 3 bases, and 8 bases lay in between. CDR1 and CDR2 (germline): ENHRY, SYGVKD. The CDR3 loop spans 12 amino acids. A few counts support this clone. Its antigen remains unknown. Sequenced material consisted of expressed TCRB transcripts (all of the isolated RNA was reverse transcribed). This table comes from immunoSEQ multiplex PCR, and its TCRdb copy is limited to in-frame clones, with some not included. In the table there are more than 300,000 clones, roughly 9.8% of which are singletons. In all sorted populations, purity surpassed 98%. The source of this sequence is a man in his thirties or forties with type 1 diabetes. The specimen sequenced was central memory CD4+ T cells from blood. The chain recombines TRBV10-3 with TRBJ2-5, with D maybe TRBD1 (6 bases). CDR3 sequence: CAIRAGEETQYF. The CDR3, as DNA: TGTGCCATCAGGGCAGGGGAAGAGACCCAGTACTTC.